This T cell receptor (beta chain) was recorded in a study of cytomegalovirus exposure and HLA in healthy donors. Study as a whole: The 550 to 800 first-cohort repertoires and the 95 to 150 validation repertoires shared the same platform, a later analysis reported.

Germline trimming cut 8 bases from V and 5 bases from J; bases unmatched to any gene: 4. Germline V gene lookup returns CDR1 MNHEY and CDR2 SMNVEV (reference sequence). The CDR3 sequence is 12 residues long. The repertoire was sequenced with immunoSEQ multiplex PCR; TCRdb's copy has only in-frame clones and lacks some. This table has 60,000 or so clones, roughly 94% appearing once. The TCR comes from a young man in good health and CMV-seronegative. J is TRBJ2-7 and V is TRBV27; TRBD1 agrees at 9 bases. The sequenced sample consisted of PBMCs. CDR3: CASGTGFDEQYF. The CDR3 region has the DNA TGTGCCAGCGGGACAGGGTTCGACGAGCAGTACTTC.